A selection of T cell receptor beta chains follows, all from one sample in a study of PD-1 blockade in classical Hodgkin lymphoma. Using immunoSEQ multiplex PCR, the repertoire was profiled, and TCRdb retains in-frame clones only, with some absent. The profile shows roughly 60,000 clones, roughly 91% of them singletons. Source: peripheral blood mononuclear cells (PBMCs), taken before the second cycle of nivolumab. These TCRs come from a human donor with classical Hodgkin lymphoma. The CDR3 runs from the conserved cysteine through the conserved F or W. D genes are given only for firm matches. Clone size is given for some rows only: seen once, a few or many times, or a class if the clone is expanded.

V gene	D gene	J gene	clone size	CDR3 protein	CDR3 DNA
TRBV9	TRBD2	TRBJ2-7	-	CASSDTGLAQTYEQYF	TGTGCCAGCAGCGATACTGGACTAGCCCAAACCTACGAGCAGTACTTC
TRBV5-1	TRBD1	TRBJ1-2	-	CASSNGQGGYGYTF	TGCGCCAGCAGCAATGGGCAGGGGGGCTATGGCTACACCTTC
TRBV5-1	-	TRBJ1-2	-	CASSFSDGPVDGYTF	TGCGCCAGCAGCTTCTCCGACGGACCAGTAGATGGCTACACCTTC
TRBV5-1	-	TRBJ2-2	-	CASSPLVNTGELFF	TGCGCCAGCAGCCCTCTAGTGAACACCGGGGAGCTGTTTTTT
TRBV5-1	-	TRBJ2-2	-	CASSLEQPTGELFF	TGCGCCAGCAGCTTGGAACAGCCCACCGGGGAGCTGTTTTTT
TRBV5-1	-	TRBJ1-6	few	CASSIGGGNSPLHF	TGCGCCAGCAGTATTGGGGGTGGGAATTCACCCCTCCACTTT
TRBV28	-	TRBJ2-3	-	CASSFRGNTQYF	TGTGCCAGCAGTTTTAGGGGGAACACGCAGTATTTT
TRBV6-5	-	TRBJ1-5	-	CASGSRVQPQHF	TGTGCCAGCGGCTCGAGGGTTCAGCCCCAGCATTTT
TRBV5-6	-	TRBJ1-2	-	CASSLWIWDSNYGYTF	TGTGCCAGCAGCTTGTGGATATGGGACTCTAACTATGGCTACACCTTC
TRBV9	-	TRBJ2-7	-	CASSAEWRTYEQYF	TGTGCCAGCAGCGCAGAGTGGCGGACCTACGAGCAGTACTTC
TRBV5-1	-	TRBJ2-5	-	CASSLAGQGETQYF	TGCGCCAGCAGCTTGGCCGGGCAGGGAGAGACCCAGTACTTC
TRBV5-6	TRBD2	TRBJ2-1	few	CASSLEVRGGLYNEQFF	TGTGCCAGCAGCTTGGAAGTGCGCGGGGGGCTCTACAATGAGCAGTTCTTC
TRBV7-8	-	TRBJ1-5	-	CASSFRGINQPQHF	TGTGCCAGCAGCTTCCGAGGGATCAATCAGCCCCAGCATTTT
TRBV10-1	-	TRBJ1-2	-	CASSESRGYGYTF	TGCGCCAGCAGTGAGTCGAGGGGGTATGGCTACACCTTC
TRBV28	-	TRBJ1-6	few	CASRPPGLGPYNSPLHF	TGTGCCAGCCGCCCCCCGGGCCTCGGGCCTTATAATTCACCCCTCCACTTT
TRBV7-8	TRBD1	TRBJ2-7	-	CASSLVPGGSYEQYF	TGTGCCAGCAGCTTGGTTCCAGGGGGCTCCTACGAGCAGTACTTC
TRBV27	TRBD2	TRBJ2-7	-	CASSLGGLGGREQYF	TGTGCCAGCAGCCTGGGGGGACTAGGCGGGCGCGAGCAGTACTTC
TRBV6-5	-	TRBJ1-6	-	CASSYSGTSYNSPLHF	TGTGCCAGCAGTTACTCTGGGACATCCTATAATTCACCCCTCCACTTT
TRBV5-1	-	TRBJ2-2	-	CASSLTGSGTGELFF	TGCGCCAGCAGCCTCACAGGGTCGGGCACCGGGGAGCTGTTTTTT
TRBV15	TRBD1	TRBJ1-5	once	CATSRDDRGPNQPQHF	TGTGCCACCAGCAGAGACGACAGGGGCCCCAATCAGCCCCAGCATTTT